This entry concerns a single T cell receptor beta chain. Antigen: not known. The PCR made use of 60 Vbeta and 13 Jbeta primers. Repertoires were generated with immunoSEQ multiplex PCR, while TCRdb's copy carries only in-frame clones and drops some. The table includes some 52,000 clones, over 70% detected once. The CDR3 loop spans 13 amino acids. Trimming removed 11 bases from V and 9 bases from J, with 20 bases in between. From germline, CDR1 is MNHNS and CDR2 SASEGT. The sample is drawn from a study of cytomegalovirus exposure and HLA in healthy donors. Findings of the study overall: A later analysis found common viral pathogens apparently linked to several of the most significant clusters. Most of the TCR beta V segments (in an earlier analysis) were productive either about 87% or about 30% of the time. A classifier reportedly called cytomegalovirus status with high sensitivity and specificity.

This clonotype was sampled from a man aged 18 to 29 in good health and CMV-seronegative. This chain uses TRBV6-1 with TRBJ1-5, with D maybe TRBD1 (6 bases). Sequencing used PBMCs. In DNA, the CDR3 is TGTGCCGAGGGACCACAGGGTTCCGGGCCCCAGCATTTT. As protein: CAEGPQGSGPQHF.